This T cell receptor (beta chain) was recovered during a study of blood T cell repertoires in COVID-19. Study details: Samples representing acute and convalescent COVID-19 were sourced from the United States, Italy and Spain.

Study processing details: Nucleated cell number was recorded as an estimate derived from reference gene primer amplification. Profiled with immunoSEQ multiplex PCR; TCRdb holds only in-frame clones, not every one. From that table come the V and J calls and clone size; the DNA was used to work out D and trimming. Found here are roughly 300,000 clones, about 87% of them singletons; the top ten hold approximately 7.8%. Germline CDR1 is SGDLS and CDR2 is YYNGEE. With 1 base clipped from V and 7 bases from J, the junction kept 9 bases outside the gene matches. The CDR3 spans 16 residues. The sequence was collected from a woman between 50 and 59 years old who had recovered from COVID-19. The V gene is TRBV9, the J gene TRBJ2-1, with 9 positions matching TRBD2. Sequenced sample: peripheral blood. CDR3: CASSVMAGLASNEQFF. For the CDR3, the DNA is TGTGCCAGCAGCGTAATGGCCGGACTAGCGAGTAATGAGCAGTTCTTC.